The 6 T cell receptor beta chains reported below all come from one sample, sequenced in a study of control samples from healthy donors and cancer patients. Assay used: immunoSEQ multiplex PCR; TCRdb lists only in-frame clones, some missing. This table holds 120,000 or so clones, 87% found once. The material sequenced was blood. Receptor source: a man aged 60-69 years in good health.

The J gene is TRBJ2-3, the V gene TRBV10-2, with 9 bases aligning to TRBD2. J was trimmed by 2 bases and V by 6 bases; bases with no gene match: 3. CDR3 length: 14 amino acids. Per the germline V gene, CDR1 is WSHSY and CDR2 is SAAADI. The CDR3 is CASRPSGTTDTQYF. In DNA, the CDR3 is TGCGCCAGCAGACCTAGCGGGACCACAGATACGCAGTATTTT.

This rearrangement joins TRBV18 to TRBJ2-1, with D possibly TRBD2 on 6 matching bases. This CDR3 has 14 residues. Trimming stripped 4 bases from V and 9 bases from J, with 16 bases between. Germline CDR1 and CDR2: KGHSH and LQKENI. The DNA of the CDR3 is TGTGCCAGCTCACTCTTACAGGAGGGGAGTGAGCAGTTCTTC. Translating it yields CASSLLQEGSEQFF.

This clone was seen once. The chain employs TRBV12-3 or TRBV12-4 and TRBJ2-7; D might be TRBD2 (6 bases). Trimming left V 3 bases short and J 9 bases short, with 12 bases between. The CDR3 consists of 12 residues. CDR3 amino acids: CASSFGTRPQYF. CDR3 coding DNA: TGTGCCAGCAGTTTCGGGACTCGCCCGCAGTACTTC.

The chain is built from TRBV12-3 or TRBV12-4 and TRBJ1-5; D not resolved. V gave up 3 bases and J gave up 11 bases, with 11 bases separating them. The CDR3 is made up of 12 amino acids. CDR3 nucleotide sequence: TGTGCCAGCAGTTTCCCTCCGGGGTCCCAGCATTTT. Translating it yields CASSFPPGSQHF.

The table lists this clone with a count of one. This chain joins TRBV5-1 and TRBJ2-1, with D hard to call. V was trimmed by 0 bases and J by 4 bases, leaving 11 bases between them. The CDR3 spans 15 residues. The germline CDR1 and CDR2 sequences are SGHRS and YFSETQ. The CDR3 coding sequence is TGCGCCAGCAGCTTGGTAACCACTTCTTACAATGAGCAGTTCTTC. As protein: CASSLVTTSYNEQFF.

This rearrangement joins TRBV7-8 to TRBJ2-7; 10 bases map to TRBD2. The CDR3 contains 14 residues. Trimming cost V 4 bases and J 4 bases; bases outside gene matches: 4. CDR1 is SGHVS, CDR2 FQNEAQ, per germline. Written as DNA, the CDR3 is TGTGCCAGCAGCTCAGCGGGGGGGCGGTACGAGCAGTACTTC. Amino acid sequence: CASSSAGGRYEQYF.